This T cell receptor beta chain stems from a study of T cells after yellow fever vaccination. Study details: Libraries from low-cell-number fractions were prepared with the SMART-Seq v4 Ultra Low Input RNA kit. Overall study findings and caveats: Some clonotypes were seen in both the CD4 and the CD8 compartments. These made up a small share and likely arose from convergent recombination.

The authors made TCR cDNA by 5'RACE template switching, adding a universal primer site and UMIs. One entry per CDR3 protein, called by TCRdb with MiXCR from the 5' RACE reads. This table has some 320,000 distinct CDR3 sequences, around 4.4% appearing once. This clonotype appeared many times. As yet, its antigen is unknown. The V end lost 2 bases, the J end lost 0 bases, and 11 bases lay between the germline ends. The CDR3 is made up of 16 amino acids. Per germline, CDR1 SGHKS and CDR2 YYEKEE (reference sequence). Sequences were derived from PBMCs, sampled 15 days after the yellow fever booster vaccination. The rearrangement uses TRBV5-5 and TRBJ2-2, with D unresolved. The receptor's source is a man in his late teens or twenties who received the YFV17D yellow fever vaccine. The CDR3 coding sequence is TGTGCCAGCAGCTTCCGGCCCGATGCGAACACCGGGGAGCTGTTTTTT. Translating it yields CASSFRPDANTGELFF.